Listed here are 17 T cell receptor beta chains from one sample, sequenced in a study of T cells in Graves' hyperthyroidism and ophthalmopathy. RNA transcripts gave rise to amplified TCR beta CDR3 regions. The HTBI primer set drove a first-round RT-PCR of the TCR CDR3. A single record per CDR3 protein comes from TCRdb applying MiXCR to the multiplex PCR reads. The table includes about 500,000 distinct CDR3 sequences, around 15% detected once. The source material was blood. The receptor source for this set is a woman aged 30 to 39 with Graves' ophthalmopathy.

V and J are TRBV20-1 and TRBJ2-5, with 11 bases lining up with TRBD2. With 1 base clipped from V and 5 bases from J, the junction kept 3 bases outside the gene matches. Germline CDR1 DFQATT, CDR2 SNEGSKA (reference sequence). This CDR3 comprises 14 residues. Here the CDR3 DNA reads TGCAGTGCTAGAGCGGCTAGCGGGAGGGAGACCCAGTACTTC. Translation gives CSARAASGRETQYF.

There are many counts of this clonotype. This rearrangement joins TRBV7-2 to TRBJ2-3; D gene uncertain. The CDR3 extends over 13 amino acids. The V gene lost 2 bases and the J gene lost 1 base, with 4 bases spanning the gap. Per germline, CDR1 SGHTA and CDR2 FQGNSA. The CDR3, as DNA: TGTGCCAGCAGCTTACTCCGCACAGATACGCAGTATTTT. Protein product: CASSLLRTDTQYF. The complete variable domain, with remaining parts taken from reference TRBV7-2 and TRBJ2-3, reads GAGVSQSPSNKVTEKGKDVELRCDPISGHTALYWYRQSLGQGLEFLIYFQGNSAPDKSGLPSDRFSAERTGGSVSTLTIQRTQQEDSAVYLCASSLLRTDTQYFGPGTRLTVL.

Ten or more counts support this clonotype. A much larger clone differs from this one at a single base, so this may be a read error. The chain carries TRBV9 and TRBJ2-3; 9 bases agree with TRBD2. The trim removed 1 base at V and 0 bases at J, leaving 0 bases unmatched. The germline gives CDR1 SGDLS, CDR2 YYNGEE. This CDR3 is built from 15 residues. As DNA, the CDR3 is TGTGCCAGCAGCGTAACTAGCGGGAGCACAGATACGCAGTATTTT. Translated: CASSVTSGSTDTQYF. Full variable domain (outside the CDR3, taken from reference TRBV9 and TRBJ2-3): DSGVTQTPKHLITATGQRVTLRCSPRSGDLSVYWYQQSLDQGLQFLIQYYNGEERAKGNILERFSAQQFPDLHSELNLSSLELGDSALYFCASSVTSGSTDTQYFGPGTRLTVL.

On this clonotype itself: The junction differs from germline at one of its ends, possibly a read error. The J gene is TRBJ2-1, the V gene TRBV5-1; D unresolved. CDR1 is SGHRS and CDR2 is YFSETQ in the germline V gene. The CDR3 contains 15 residues. The CDR3 nucleotides are TGTGCCAGCAGCTTGGAACTCCCTCCCATCAATGAGCAGTTCTTC. Its protein product is CASSLELPPINEQFF.

This clonotype was recorded only once. The V call is TRBV19, the J call TRBJ1-3; possibly TRBD1 for D (5 bases). Trimming took 4 bases from V and 0 from J, leaving 10 bases between them. Germline-derived CDR1 and CDR2 are LNHDA and SQIVND (reference sequence). The CDR3 is 15 amino acids. The CDR3 sequence: CASSTTALSGNTIYF. CDR3 in DNA: TGTGCCAGTAGTACGACAGCACTCTCTGGAAACACCATATATTTT.

In this sample, this clonotype turned up many times. The genes are TRBV7-2 and TRBJ1-1; 9 bases are shared with TRBD1. V gave up 5 bases and J gave up 6 bases; unmatched junction bases: 4. The germline gives CDR1 SGHTA, CDR2 FQGNSA. The CDR3 loop spans 13 amino acids. The CDR3 region is CASSQTGGSEAFF. The CDR3, as DNA: TGTGCCAGCAGCCAGACAGGGGGATCTGAAGCTTTCTTT.

This clonotype was seen ten or more times. The chain recombines TRBV18 with TRBJ1-5; 7 bases map to TRBD1. CDR3 length: 13 residues. Germline CDR1 and CDR2: KGHSH and LQKENI. The V gene end was trimmed by 8 bases and the J gene end by 1 base; junction bases not matched to a gene: 2. Written as DNA, the CDR3 is TGTGCCAGCCCGACAGGGAGCAATCAGCCCCAGCATTTT. This codes for CASPTGSNQPQHF.

The CDR3 here is CATSDLGAGGANVLTF. The CDR3 nucleotides are TGTGCCACCAGTGATCTGGGGGCGGGGGGGGCCAACGTCCTGACTTTC. The chain recombines TRBV24-1 with TRBJ2-6, with D perhaps given as TRBD1 or TRBD2 (6 bases each). The ends were cut back, 3 bases at V and 4 bases at J, with 12 bases in the middle. The CDR3 is 16 amino acids. Germline V CDR1 and CDR2: KGHDR, SFDVKD.

This clonotype was recorded at least ten times. The J gene is TRBJ2-7, the V gene TRBV7-2; the match to TRBD1 covers 10 bases. Germline V CDR1 and CDR2: SGHTA, FQGNSA. V was pared by 4 bases and J by 2 bases, with 2 bases of the junction left unmatched. The CDR3 consists of 14 residues. CDR3 sequence: CASSSDRGAYEQYF. The CDR3 region has the DNA TGTGCCAGCAGCTCGGACAGGGGGGCCTACGAGCAGTACTTC.

The chain couples TRBV20-1 to TRBJ1-2; D perhaps matches TRBD1 (5 bases). V lost 0 bases to trimming and J lost 0 bases, with 14 bases between them. CDR3 size: 16 residues. Germline assignment: CDR1 DFQATT and CDR2 SNEGSKA (reference sequence). Here the CDR3 reads CSAREPSRGANYGYTF. The CDR3 nucleotides read TGCAGTGCTAGAGAACCTTCAAGGGGAGCTAACTATGGCTACACCTTC.

The gene calls are TRBV27 and TRBJ1-1; 8 nucleotides align to TRBD1. In germline, CDR1 is MNHEY, CDR2 SMNVEV (reference sequence). V was clipped by 4 bases and J by 4 bases; unmatched bases: 5. The CDR3 extends over 14 amino acids. In nucleotides, the CDR3 is TGTGCCAGCAGTTCCGGACAGGGCGCCACTGAAGCTTTCTTT. This encodes CASSSGQGATEAFF.

This clonotype came up a few times. The chain recombines TRBV9 with TRBJ2-2; D possibly corresponds to TRBD1 (6 bases). The CDR3 is made up of 15 amino acids. Trimming took off 0 bases at V and 0 bases at J, with 6 bases between the two ends. The germline V gene has CDR1 SGDLS and CDR2 YYNGEE. CDR3 DNA sequence: TGTGCCAGCAGCGTAGGGGACACGAACACCGGGGAGCTGTTTTTT. It encodes CASSVGDTNTGELFF.

The chain joins TRBV4-3 to TRBJ1-2; D possibly corresponds to TRBD1 (5 bases). The CDR3 contains 15 residues. The ends were cut back, 1 base at V and 8 bases at J, with 17 bases in the middle. Germline CDR1 and CDR2: LGHNA and YSLEER. CDR3 bases: TGCGCCAGCAGCCAAGTAGAAGGGAGGGGTAACGGCTACACCTTC. It codes for CASSQVEGRGNGYTF.

There are a few counts of this clonotype. The chain recombines TRBV27 with TRBJ2-5; D gene unclear. The CDR3 runs 15 residues. Germline lookup yields CDR1 MNHEY and CDR2 SMNVEV (reference sequence). V was trimmed by 1 base and J by 3 bases, leaving 12 bases between them. The CDR3 nucleotides read TGTGCCAGCAGTTTATACTGGGCCCCAAAAGAGACCCAGTACTTC. The encoded protein is CASSLYWAPKETQYF.

As for this clonotype: This may arise from a read error, as a much more abundant clone is one base away. J is TRBJ2-7 and V is TRBV5-1; TRBD2 is a possible D gene (6 bases). Germline CDR1 reads SGHRS; CDR2 reads YFSETQ. The CDR3 consists of 14 residues. DNA for the CDR3: TGCGCCAGCAGCGTGGAAAGGGGAGGCTACAAGCAGTACTTC. The encoded protein is CASSVERGGYKQYF.

This chain uses TRBV6-1 with TRBJ2-1; 8 positions match TRBD2. The germline V gene encodes CDR1 MNHNS and CDR2 SASEGT. This CDR3 is built from 16 residues. Losses at the gene ends were 5 bases for V and 8 bases for J; bases not matched to a gene: 14. The CDR3 loop is CASSPLPGTRGYEQFF. The DNA for the CDR3 is TGTGCCAGCAGTCCCCTCCCCGGGACTAGAGGCTATGAGCAGTTCTTC.

This clonotype was detected many times. The chain carries TRBV20-1 and TRBJ2-3, with 8 bases identical to TRBD2. Germline CDR1 and CDR2: DFQATT and SNEGSKA (reference sequence). J lost 0 bases, V lost 0 bases, and 5 bases had no gene match. CDR3 length equals 16 residues. The CDR3 region is CSARDPSSGSTDTQYF. The CDR3 nucleotides read TGCAGTGCTAGAGATCCCTCTAGCGGGAGCACAGATACGCAGTATTTT.